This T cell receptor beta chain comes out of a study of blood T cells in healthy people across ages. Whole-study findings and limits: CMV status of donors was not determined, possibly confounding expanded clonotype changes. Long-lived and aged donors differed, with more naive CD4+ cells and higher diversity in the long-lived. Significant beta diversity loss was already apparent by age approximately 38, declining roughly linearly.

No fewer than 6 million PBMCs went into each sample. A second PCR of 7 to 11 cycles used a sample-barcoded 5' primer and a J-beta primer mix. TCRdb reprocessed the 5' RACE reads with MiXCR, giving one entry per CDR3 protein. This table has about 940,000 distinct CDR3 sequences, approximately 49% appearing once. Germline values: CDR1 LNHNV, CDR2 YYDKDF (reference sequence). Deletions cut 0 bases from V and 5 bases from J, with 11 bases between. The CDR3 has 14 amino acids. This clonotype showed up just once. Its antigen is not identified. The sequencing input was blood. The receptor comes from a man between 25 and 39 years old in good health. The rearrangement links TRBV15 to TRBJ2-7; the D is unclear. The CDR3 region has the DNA TGTGCCACCAGCAGAGATGCTACGTTTGACGAGCAGTACTTC. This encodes CATSRDATFDEQYF.